Each of the 10 T cell receptor beta chains below was sequenced from the same sample in a study of cytomegalovirus exposure and HLA in healthy donors. The PCR was carried out with 60 Vbeta primers and 13 Jbeta primers. Assay: immunoSEQ multiplex PCR; the TCRdb copy retains only in-frame clones and omits some. The top ten clones hold less than 3% of a sample with some 150,000 clones, approximately 59% of them seen once. Sequences were obtained from PBMCs. The receptors derive from a man between 35 and 55 years old in good health and CMV-seronegative.

There are a few counts of this clone. The V call is TRBV30, the J call TRBJ1-2; no firm D call. Between the trimmed V and J ends, which lost 4 bases and 1 base, there was a span of 10 bases. The germline CDR1 and CDR2 sequences are GTSNPN and SVGIG (reference sequence). CDR3 length: 13 amino acids. CDR3 bases: TGTGCCTGGATATTTCGACATAACTATGGCTACACCTTC. Encoded protein: CAWIFRHNYGYTF.

CDR3 sequence: CASYSLGRGTDTQYF. The CDR3 DNA follows: TGTGCCAGCTATAGTCTCGGGAGAGGCACAGATACGCAGTATTTT. The J gene is TRBJ2-3, the V gene TRBV6-5, with D maybe TRBD2 (6 bases). CDR3 size: 15 residues. The germline V and J ends were trimmed by 8 bases and 1 base, with 16 bases remaining between them. CDR1 and CDR2 (germline): MNHEY, SVGAGI.

The rearrangement joins TRBV7-9 to TRBJ2-3; possibly TRBD1 for D (5 bases). This CDR3 contains 14 residues. Trimming removed 5 bases at V and 1 base at J, with 10 bases between. The V gene's germline CDR1 is SEHNR and CDR2 FQNEAQ (reference sequence). For the CDR3, the DNA is TGTGCCAGCAGCCGGCTACAGGGCACAGATACGCAGTATTTT. This sequence encodes CASSRLQGTDTQYF.

The genes are TRBV28 and TRBJ2-3, with D hard to call. V dropped 7 bases and J dropped 5 bases, with 10 bases sitting between them. Germline V gene sequence: CDR1 MDHEN, CDR2 SYDVKM. The CDR3 spans 12 residues. CDR3 sequence reads: CASNSEVDTQYF. As DNA, the CDR3 is TGTGCCAGCAATTCAGAAGTAGATACGCAGTATTTT.

The CDR3 sequence: CASRAGAEQFF. CDR3 bases: TGTGCCAGCAGAGCGGGGGCTGAGCAGTTCTTC. The rearrangement joins TRBV7-2 to TRBJ2-1; 8 positions match TRBD2. There are 11 residues in the CDR3. With 6 bases clipped from V and 9 bases from J, the junction kept 1 base outside the gene matches. The germline gives CDR1 SGHTA, CDR2 FQGNSA.

CDR3 amino acids: CASSQIKTGDEQYF. The CDR3 region has the DNA TGCGCCAGCAGCCAGATTAAGACGGGAGACGAGCAGTACTTC. The V call is TRBV4-3, the J call TRBJ2-7; weak D call: TRBD2 (6 bases). Germline V gives CDR1 LGHNA, CDR2 YSLEER. V lost 3 bases and J 5 bases, leaving 14 bases between the germline ends. This CDR3 has 14 residues.

V usage is TRBV5-4 and J usage is TRBJ2-6; the match to TRBD1 covers 9 bases. J gave up 2 bases and V 4 bases, and 10 bases lay outside the gene matches. Per germline, CDR1 SGHNT and CDR2 YYREEE (reference sequence). The CDR3 length is 18 residues. CDR3 bases: TGTGCCAGCAGCGCGAATACAGGGGGCGTTGCTGGGGCCAACGTCCTGACTTTC. It translates to CASSANTGGVAGANVLTF.

This chain links TRBV19 with TRBJ1-5; no clear D. Germline loops: CDR1 LNHDA, CDR2 SQIVND (reference sequence). V shed 3 bases and J shed 2 bases, with 11 bases lying between them. The CDR3 contains 15 residues. This chain's CDR3 is CASSIPGTGNQPQHF. In DNA form, the CDR3 reads TGTGCCAGTAGTATCCCCGGTACGGGCAATCAGCCCCAGCATTTT.

This chain's CDR3 is CASSPTVSAYEQYF. The CDR3 DNA reads TGTGCCAGCTCACCGACAGTATCCGCCTACGAGCAGTACTTC. The rearrangement links TRBV18 to TRBJ2-7, with a weak D call TRBD1 (5 bases). Germline V gene sequence: CDR1 KGHSH, CDR2 LQKENI. This CDR3 spans 14 amino acids. Trimming pared 3 bases from V and 2 bases from J, leaving 11 bases between.

The rearrangement uses TRBV7-8 and TRBJ1-2; the D gene is possibly TRBD1 (6 bases). There are 15 residues in the CDR3. Trimming removed 3 bases from V and 5 bases from J, with 16 bases in between. Germline V gene sequence: CDR1 SGHVS, CDR2 FQNEAQ. The CDR3 DNA sequence: TGTGCCAGCAGCTTCGCAGGGGCCCTTGGGTATGGCTACACCTTC. This sequence encodes CASSFAGALGYGYTF.